The table lists the clone carrying this TCR beta chain with a few counts. Its target is unknown. This sample was taken from a study of blood T cells in healthy people across ages. After removal of 2 bases from V and 6 bases from J, the junction contained 19 bases not matched to a gene. This CDR3 region has 18 residues. Germline CDR1 is DFQATT and CDR2 is SNEGSKA (reference sequence). Primers used in a second PCR of roughly 6 to 11 cycles were a sample-barcoded 5' primer and a J-beta primer mix. One entry per CDR3 protein, called by TCRdb with MiXCR from the 5' RACE reads. This sample has around 820,000 distinct CDR3 sequences, with roughly 25% found just once. Overall study findings and caveats: Naive T cell percentage by flow cytometry tracked strongly with beta diversity.

These data also featured in a second study, about T cells of mothers and their children. In that study: The people who donated were three healthy Caucasian mothers and their six children. Some 2.7 million TCR beta reads per child versus over 9 million per mother. The effect of thymic selection on TCR recombination output is similar between related and unrelated pairs.

Input material: blood. The receptor was derived from a boy aged 5-17 years in good health. The chain joins TRBV20-1 to TRBJ2-1; 7 bases align to TRBD2. The CDR3, as DNA: TGCAGTGCTAGACCTTTAACGGGGAGGGCCGGTCTGGCCAATGAGCAGTTCTTC. It yields the protein CSARPLTGRAGLANEQFF.